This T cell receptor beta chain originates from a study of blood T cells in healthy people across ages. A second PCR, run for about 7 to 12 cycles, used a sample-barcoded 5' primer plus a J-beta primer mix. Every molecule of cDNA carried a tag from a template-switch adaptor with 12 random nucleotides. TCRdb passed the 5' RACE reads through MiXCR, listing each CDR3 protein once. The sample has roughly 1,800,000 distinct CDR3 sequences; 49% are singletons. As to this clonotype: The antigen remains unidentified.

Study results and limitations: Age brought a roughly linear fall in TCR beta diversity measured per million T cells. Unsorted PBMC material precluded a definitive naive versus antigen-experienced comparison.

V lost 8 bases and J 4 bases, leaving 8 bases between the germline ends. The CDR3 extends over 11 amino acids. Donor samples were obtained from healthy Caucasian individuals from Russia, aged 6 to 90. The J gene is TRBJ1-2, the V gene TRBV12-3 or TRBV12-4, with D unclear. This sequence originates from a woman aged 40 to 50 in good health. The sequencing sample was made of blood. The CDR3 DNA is TGTGCCAGCCTTCGCGGCTATGGCTACACCTTC. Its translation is CASLRGYGYTF.